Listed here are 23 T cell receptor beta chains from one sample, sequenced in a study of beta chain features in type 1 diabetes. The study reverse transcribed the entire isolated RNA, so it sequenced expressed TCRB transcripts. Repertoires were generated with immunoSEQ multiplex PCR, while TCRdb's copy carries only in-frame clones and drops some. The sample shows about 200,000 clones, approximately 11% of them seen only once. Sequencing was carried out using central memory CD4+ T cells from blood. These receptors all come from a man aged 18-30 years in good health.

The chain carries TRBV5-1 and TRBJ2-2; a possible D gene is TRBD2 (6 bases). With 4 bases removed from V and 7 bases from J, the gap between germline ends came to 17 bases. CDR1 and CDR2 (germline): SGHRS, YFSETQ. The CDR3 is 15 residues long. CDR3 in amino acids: CASSPTASEGGELFF. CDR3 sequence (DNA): TGCGCCAGCAGCCCGACGGCTAGCGAAGGCGGGGAGCTGTTTTTT.

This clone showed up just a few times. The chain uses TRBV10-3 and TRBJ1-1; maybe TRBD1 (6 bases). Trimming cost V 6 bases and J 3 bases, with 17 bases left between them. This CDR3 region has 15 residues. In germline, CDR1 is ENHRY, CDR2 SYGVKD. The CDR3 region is CAIREAGAWDTEAFF. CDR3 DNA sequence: TGTGCCATCAGGGAAGCAGGGGCCTGGGACACTGAAGCTTTCTTT.

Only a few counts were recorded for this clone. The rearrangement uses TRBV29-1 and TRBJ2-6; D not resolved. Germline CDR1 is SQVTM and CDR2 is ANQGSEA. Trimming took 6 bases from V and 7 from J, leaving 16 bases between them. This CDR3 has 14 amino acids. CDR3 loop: CSVPDRGDANVLTF. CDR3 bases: TGCAGCGTCCCCGACCGCGGTGACGCCAACGTCCTGACTTTC.

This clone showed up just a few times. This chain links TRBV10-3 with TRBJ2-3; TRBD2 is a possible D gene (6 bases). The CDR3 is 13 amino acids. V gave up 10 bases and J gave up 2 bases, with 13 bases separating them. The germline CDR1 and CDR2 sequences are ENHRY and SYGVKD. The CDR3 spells CATGAGFTDTQYF. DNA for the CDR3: TGTGCCACCGGAGCGGGCTTCACAGATACGCAGTATTTT.

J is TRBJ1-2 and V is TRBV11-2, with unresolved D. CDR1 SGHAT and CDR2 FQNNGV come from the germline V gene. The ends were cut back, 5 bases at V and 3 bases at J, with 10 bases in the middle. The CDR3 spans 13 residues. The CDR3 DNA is TGTGCCAGCAGCACCGGACGTCACTATGGCTACACCTTC. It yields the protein CASSTGRHYGYTF.

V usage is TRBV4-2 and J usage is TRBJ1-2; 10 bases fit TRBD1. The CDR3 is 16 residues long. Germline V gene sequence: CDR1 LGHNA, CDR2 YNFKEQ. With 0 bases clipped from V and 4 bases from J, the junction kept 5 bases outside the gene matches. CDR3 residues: CASSQEGTGELYGYTF. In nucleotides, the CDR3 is TGTGCCAGCAGCCAAGAGGGGACAGGGGAGCTCTATGGCTACACCTTC.

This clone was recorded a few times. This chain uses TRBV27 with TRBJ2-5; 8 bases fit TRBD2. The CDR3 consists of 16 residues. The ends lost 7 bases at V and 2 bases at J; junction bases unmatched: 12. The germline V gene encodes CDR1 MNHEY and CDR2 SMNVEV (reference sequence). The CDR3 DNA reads TGTGCCAGCAAGGGGGGCCCTAGCGGGTCTCAAGAGACCCAGTACTTC. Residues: CASKGGPSGSQETQYF.

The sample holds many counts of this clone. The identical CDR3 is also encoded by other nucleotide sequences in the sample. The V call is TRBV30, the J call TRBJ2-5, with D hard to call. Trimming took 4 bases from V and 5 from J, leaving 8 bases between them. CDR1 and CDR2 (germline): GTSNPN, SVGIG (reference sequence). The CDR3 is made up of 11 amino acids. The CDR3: CAWTLGETQYF. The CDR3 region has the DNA TGTGCCTGGACTCTGGGGGAGACCCAGTACTTC.

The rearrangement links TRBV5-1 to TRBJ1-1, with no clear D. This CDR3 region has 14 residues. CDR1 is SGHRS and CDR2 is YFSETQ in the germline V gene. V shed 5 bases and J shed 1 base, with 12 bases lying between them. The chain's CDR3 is CASRAYGQNTEAFF. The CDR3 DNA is TGCGCCAGCAGGGCATATGGGCAGAACACTGAAGCTTTCTTT. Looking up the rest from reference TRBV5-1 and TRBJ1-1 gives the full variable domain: KAGVTQTPRYLIKTRGQQVTLSCSPISGHRSVSWYQQTPGQGLQFLFEYFSETQRNKGNFPGRFSGRQFSNSRSEMNVSTLELGDSALYLCASRAYGQNTEAFFGQGTRLTVV.

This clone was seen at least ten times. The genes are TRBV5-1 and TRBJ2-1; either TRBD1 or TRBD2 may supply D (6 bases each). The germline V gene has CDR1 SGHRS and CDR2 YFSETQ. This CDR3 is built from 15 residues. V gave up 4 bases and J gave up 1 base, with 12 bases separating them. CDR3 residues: CASSVQGGSYNEQFF. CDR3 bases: TGCGCCAGCAGCGTACAGGGAGGTTCCTACAATGAGCAGTTCTTC.

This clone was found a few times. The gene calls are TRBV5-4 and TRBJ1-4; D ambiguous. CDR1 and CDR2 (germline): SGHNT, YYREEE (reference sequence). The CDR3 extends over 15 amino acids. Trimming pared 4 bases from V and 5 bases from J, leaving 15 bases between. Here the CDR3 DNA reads TGTGCCAGCAGCCATATGGACGGCGGCAATGAAAAACTGTTTTTT. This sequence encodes CASSHMDGGNEKLFF.

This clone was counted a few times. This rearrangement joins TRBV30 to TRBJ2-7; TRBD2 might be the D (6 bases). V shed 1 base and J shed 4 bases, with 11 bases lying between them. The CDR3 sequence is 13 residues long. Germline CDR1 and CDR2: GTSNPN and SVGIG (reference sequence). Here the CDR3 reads CAWSGGLAYEQYF. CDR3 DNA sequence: TGTGCCTGGAGTGGGGGACTGGCTTACGAGCAGTACTTC.

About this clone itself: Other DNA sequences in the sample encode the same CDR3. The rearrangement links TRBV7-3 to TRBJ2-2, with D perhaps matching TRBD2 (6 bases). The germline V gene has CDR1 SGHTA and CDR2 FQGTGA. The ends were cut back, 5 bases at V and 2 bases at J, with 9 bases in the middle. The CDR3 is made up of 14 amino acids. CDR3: CASSLGTNTGELFF. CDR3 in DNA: TGTGCCAGCAGCCTCGGGACTAACACCGGGGAGCTGTTTTTT. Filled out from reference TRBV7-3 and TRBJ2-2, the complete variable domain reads GAGVSQTPSNKVTEKGKYVELRCDPISGHTALYWYRQSLGQGPEFLIYFQGTGAADDSGLPNDRFFAVRPEGSVSTLKIQRTERGDSAVYLCASSLGTNTGELFFGEGSRLTVL.

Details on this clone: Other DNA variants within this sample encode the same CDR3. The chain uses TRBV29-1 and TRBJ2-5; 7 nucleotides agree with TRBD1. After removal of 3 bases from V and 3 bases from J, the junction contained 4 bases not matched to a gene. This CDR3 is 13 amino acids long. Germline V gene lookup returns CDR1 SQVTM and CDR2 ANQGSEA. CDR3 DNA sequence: TGCAGCGTTGACGGTCAGGGGGAAGAGACCCAGTACTTC. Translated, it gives CSVDGQGEETQYF. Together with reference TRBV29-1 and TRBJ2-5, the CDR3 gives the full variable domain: SAVISQKPSRDICQRGTSLTIQCQVDSQVTMMFWYRQQPGQSLTLIATANQGSEATYESGFVIDKFPISRPNLTFSTLTVSNMSPEDSSIYLCSVDGQGEETQYFGPGTRLLVL.

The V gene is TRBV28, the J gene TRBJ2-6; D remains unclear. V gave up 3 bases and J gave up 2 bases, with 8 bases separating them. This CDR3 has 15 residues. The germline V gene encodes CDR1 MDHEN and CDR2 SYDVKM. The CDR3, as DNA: TGTGCCAGCAGTTTGTCAGGTACTGGGGCCAACGTCCTGACTTTC. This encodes CASSLSGTGANVLTF.

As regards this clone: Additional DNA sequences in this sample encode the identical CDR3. The CDR3 sequence is CASSLSPGTYEQYF. CDR3 nucleotides: TGCGCCAGCAGCTTGTCCCCCGGAACCTACGAGCAGTACTTC. The chain employs TRBV5-1 and TRBJ2-7; the D is unclear. The V gene's germline CDR1 is SGHRS and CDR2 YFSETQ. The germline V and J ends were trimmed by 1 base and 2 bases, with 10 bases remaining between them. This CDR3 has 14 amino acids.

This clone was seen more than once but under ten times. The CDR3 protein is CAGAREGYSEQFF. CDR3 bases: TGTGCCGGAGCCCGGGAGGGGTATAGTGAGCAGTTCTTC. The V gene is TRBV10-3, the J gene TRBJ2-1, with 8 bases fitting TRBD2. The CDR3 spans 13 residues. Trimming took 11 bases from V and 9 from J; bases not matched to a gene: 12. Germline CDR1 ENHRY, CDR2 SYGVKD.

The CDR3 here is CASSVASGYQETQYF. The CDR3 DNA reads TGTGCCAGCAGCGTAGCTAGCGGGTACCAAGAGACCCAGTACTTC. J is TRBJ2-5 and V is TRBV9; 8 positions match TRBD2. The CDR3 loop spans 15 amino acids. V dropped 0 bases and J dropped 0; count of bases not matched to a gene: 1. The V gene's germline CDR1 is SGDLS and CDR2 YYNGEE.

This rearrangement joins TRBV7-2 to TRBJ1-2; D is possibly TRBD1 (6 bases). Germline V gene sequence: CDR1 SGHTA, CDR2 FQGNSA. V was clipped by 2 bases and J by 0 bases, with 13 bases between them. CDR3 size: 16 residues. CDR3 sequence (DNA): TGTGCCAGCAGCTTAACTCGACAGGCAGCTAACTATGGCTACACCTTC. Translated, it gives CASSLTRQAANYGYTF.

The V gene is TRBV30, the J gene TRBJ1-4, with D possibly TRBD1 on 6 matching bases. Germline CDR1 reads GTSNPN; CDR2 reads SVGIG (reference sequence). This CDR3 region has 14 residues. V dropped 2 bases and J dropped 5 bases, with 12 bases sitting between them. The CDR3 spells CAWSKQGWNEKLFF. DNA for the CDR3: TGTGCCTGGAGTAAACAGGGATGGAATGAAAAACTGTTTTTT. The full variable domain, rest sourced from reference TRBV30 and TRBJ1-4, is SQTIHQWPATLVQPVGSPLSLECTVEGTSNPNLYWYRQAAGRGLQLLFYSVGIGQISSEVPQNLSASRPQDRQFILSSKKLLLSDSGFYLCAWSKQGWNEKLFFGSGTQLSVL.

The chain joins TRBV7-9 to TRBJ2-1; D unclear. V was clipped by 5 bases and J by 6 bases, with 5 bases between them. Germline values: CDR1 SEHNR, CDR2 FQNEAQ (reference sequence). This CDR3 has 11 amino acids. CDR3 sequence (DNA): TGTGCCAGCAGCGCGAGCAATGAGCAGTTCTTC. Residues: CASSASNEQFF.

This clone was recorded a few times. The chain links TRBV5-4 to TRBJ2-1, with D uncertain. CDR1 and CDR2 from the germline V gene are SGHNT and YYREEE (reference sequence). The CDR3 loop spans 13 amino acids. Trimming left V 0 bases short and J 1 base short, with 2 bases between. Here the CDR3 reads CASSLVSYNEQFF. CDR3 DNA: TGTGCCAGCAGCTTGGTGTCCTACAATGAGCAGTTCTTC.

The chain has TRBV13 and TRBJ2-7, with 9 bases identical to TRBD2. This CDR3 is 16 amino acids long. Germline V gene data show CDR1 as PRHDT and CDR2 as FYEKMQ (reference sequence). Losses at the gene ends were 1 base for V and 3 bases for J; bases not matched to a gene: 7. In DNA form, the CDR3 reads TGTGCCAGCAGCTTAGCCCCCGGGACTAGCCTCTACGAGCAGTACTTC. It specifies CASSLAPGTSLYEQYF.